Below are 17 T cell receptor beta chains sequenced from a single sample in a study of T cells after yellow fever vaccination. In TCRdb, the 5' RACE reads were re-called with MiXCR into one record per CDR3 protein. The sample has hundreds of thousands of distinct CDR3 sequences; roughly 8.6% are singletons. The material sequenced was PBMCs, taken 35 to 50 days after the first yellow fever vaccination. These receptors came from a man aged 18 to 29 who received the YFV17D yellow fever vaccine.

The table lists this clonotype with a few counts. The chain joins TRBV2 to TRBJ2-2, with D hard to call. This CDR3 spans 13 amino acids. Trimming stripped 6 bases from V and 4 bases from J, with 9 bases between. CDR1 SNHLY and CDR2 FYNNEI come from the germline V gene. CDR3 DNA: TGTGCCAGCAGCTCAATTTCCACCGGGGAGCTGTTTTTT. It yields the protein CASSSISTGELFF. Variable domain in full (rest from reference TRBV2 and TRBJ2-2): EPEVTQTPSHQVTQMGQEVILRCVPISNHLYFYWYRQILGQKVEFLVSFYNNEISEKSEIFDDQFSVERPDGSNFTLKIRSTKLEDSAMYFCASSSISTGELFFGEGSRLTVL.

Written as DNA, the CDR3 is TGTGCCAGCATGGGACAGGGATACACAGATACGCAGTATTTT. Protein product: CASMGQGYTDTQYF. The chain has TRBV5-6 and TRBJ2-3; TRBD1 aligns across 9 bases. CDR1 SGHDT and CDR2 YYEEEE come from the germline V gene. The CDR3 is 14 residues long. V gave up 6 bases and J gave up 2 bases; unmatched junction bases: 4.

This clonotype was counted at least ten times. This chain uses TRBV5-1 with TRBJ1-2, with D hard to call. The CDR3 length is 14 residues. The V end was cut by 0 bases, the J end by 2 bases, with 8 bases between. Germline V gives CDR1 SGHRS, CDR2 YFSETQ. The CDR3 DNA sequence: TGCGCCAGCAGCTTGGTACAGTCCAACTATGGCTACACCTTC. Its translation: CASSLVQSNYGYTF.

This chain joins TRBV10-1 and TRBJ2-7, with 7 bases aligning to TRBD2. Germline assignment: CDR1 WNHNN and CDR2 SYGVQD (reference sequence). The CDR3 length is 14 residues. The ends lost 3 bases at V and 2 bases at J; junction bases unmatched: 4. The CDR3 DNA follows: TGCGCCAGCAGTGAAGCGGGGAGGCCCTACGAGCAGTACTTC. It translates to CASSEAGRPYEQYF.

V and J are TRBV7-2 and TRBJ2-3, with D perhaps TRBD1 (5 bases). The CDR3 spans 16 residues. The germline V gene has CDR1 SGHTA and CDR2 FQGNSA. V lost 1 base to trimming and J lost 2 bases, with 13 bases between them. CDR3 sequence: CASSLVEGANTDTQYF. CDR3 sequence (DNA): TGTGCCAGCAGCTTAGTGGAAGGGGCGAACACAGATACGCAGTATTTT.

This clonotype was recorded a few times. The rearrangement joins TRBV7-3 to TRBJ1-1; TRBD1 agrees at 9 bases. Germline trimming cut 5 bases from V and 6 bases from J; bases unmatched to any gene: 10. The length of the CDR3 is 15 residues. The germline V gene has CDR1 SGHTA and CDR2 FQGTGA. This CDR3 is CASSQGTGSGAEAFF. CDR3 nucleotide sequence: TGTGCCAGCAGCCAGGGGACAGGGAGTGGCGCTGAAGCTTTCTTT.

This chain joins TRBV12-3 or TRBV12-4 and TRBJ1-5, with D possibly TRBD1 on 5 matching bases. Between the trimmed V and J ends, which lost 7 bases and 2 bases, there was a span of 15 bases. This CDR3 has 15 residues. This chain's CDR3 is CASNLWGMGNQPQHF. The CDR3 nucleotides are TGTGCCAGCAACCTCTGGGGGATGGGCAATCAGCCCCAGCATTTT.

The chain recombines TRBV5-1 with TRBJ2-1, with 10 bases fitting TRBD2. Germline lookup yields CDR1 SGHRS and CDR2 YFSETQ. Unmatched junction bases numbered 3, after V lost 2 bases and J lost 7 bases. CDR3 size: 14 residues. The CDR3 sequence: CASSFASGGNEQFF. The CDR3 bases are TGCGCCAGCAGCTTCGCTAGCGGGGGAAATGAGCAGTTCTTC.

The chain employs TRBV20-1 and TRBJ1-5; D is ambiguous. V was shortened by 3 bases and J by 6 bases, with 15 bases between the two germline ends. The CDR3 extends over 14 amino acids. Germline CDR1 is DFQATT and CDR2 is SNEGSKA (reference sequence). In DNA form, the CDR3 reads TGCAGTGCTAGCCTGGGATTACTAAGTCAGCCCCAGCATTTT. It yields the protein CSASLGLLSQPQHF.

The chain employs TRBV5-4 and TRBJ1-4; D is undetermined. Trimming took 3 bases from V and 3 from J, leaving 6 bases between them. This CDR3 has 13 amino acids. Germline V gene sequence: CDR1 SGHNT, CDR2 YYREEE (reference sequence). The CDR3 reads CASSSDANEKLFF. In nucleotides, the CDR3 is TGTGCCAGCAGCTCCGACGCTAATGAAAAACTGTTTTTT.

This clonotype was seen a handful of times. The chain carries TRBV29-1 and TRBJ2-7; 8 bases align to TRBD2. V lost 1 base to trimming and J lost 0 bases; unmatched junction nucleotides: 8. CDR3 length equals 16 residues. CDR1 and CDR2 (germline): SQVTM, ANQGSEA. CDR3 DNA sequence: TGCAGCGTTGAAGGGGTCCCGGGAGGGCTCTCCTACGAGCAGTACTTC. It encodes CSVEGVPGGLSYEQYF.

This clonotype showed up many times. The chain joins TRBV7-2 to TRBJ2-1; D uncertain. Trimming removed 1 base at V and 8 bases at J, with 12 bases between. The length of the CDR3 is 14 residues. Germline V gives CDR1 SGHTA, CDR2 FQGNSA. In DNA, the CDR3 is TGTGCCAGCAGCTTAGAGATGGGGATCCATGAGCAGTTCTTC. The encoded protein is CASSLEMGIHEQFF.

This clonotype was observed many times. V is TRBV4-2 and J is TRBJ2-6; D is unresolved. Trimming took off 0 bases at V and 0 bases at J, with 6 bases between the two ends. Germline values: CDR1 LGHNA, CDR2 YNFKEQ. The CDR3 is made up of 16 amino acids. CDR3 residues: CASSQDTGSGANVLTF. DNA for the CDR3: TGTGCCAGCAGCCAAGATACCGGCTCTGGGGCCAACGTCCTGACTTTC.

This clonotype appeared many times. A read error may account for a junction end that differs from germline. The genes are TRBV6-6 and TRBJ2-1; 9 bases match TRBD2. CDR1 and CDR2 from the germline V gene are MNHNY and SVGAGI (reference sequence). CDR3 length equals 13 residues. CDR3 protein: CASSAVSVAGGPF. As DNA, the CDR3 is TGTGCCAGCAGTGCAGTCTCTGTTGCGGGGGGGCCCTTC.

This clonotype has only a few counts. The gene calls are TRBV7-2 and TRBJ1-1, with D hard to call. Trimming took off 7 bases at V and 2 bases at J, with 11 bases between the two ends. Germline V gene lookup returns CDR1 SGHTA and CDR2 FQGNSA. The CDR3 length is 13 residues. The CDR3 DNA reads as TGTGCCAGCACCCCGTCTCGTAACACTGAAGCTTTCTTT. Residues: CASTPSRNTEAFF.

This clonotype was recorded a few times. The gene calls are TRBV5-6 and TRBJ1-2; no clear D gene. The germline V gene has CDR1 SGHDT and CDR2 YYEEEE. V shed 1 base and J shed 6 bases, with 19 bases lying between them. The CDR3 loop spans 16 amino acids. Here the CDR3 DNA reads TGTGCCAGCAGCTTGAAGGGTCGGAGAGACTTGCATGGCTACACCTTC. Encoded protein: CASSLKGRRDLHGYTF.

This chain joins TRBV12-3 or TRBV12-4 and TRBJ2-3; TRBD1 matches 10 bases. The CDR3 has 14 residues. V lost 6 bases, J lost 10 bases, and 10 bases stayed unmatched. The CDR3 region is CASSPGQGTYPQYF. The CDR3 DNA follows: TGTGCCAGCAGCCCGGGACAGGGGACATATCCGCAGTATTTT.